This T cell receptor (beta chain) derives from a study of cytomegalovirus exposure and HLA in healthy donors. The PCR had 60 Vbeta and 13 Jbeta primers. Assay used: immunoSEQ multiplex PCR; TCRdb lists only in-frame clones, some missing. Of more than 55,000 clones listed, around 83% are singletons. V shed 3 bases and J shed 8 bases, with 14 bases lying between them. Germline V gives CDR1 WNHNN, CDR2 SYGVQD (reference sequence). CDR3 length: 14 amino acids. Comments on this clone: Its antigen remains unknown.

Study observations and caveats: The authors listed 150 to 200 TCR beta chains as cytomegalovirus-associated.

The sequence derives from a human donor in good health. The specimen was PBMCs. The V call is TRBV10-1, the J call TRBJ2-1; D call uncertain. CDR3 in amino acids: CASSEESSRDEQFF. The CDR3 region has the DNA TGCGCCAGCAGTGAAGAAAGTAGTCGAGATGAGCAGTTCTTC.